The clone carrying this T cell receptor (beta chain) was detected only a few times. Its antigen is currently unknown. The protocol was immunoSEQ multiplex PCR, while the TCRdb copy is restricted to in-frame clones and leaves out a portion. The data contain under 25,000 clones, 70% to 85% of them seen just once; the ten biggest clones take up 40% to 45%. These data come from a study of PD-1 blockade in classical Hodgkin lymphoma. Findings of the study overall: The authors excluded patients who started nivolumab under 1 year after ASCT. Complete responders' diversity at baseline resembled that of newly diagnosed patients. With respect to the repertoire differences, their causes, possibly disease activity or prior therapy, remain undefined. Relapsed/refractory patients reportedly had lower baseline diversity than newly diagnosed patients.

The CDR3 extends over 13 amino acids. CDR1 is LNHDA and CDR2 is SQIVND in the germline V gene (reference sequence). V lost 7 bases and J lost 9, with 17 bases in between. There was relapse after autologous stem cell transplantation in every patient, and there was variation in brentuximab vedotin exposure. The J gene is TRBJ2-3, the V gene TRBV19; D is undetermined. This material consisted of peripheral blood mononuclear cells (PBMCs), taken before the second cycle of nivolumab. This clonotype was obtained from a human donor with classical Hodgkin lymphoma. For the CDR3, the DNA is TGTGCCAGTACCCCGTCACCCCGCGGAACGCAGTATTTT. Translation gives CASTPSPRGTQYF.